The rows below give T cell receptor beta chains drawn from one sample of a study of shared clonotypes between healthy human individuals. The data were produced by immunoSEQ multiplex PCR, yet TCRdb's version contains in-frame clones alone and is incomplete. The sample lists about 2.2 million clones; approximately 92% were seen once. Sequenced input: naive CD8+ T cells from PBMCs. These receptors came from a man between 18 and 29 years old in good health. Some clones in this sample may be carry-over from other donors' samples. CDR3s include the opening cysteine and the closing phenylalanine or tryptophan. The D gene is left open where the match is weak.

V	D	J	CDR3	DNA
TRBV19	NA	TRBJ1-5	CASSGGGEALTRGQPQHF	TGTGCCAGTAGTGGGGGAGGAGAAGCCTTAACCCGGGGGCAGCCCCAGCATTTT
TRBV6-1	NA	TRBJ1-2	CASSDGGLGYGYTF	TGTGCCAGCAGTGATGGGGGGTTGGGCTATGGCTACACCTTC
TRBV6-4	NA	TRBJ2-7	CASSDSLGGNEQYF	TGTGCCAGCAGTGACTCCCTGGGGGGAAACGAGCAGTACTTC
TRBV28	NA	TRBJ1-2	CASRGPYTF	TGTGCCAGCCGGGGCCCATACACCTTC
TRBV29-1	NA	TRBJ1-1	CSTPNPLGARAEAFF	TGCAGCACCCCCAACCCGTTGGGGGCCAGAGCTGAAGCTTTCTTT
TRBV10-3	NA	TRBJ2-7	CAITQDGSYEQYF	TGTGCCATCACCCAGGACGGCTCCTACGAGCAGTACTTC
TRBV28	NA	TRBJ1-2	CASSLLDSYGYTF	TGTGCCAGCAGTTTATTGGACAGTTATGGCTACACCTTC
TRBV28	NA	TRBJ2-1	CASSFSPLEQFF	TGTGCCAGCAGTTTTTCACCACTCGAGCAGTTCTTC
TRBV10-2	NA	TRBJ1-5	CASRDSNQPQHF	TGCGCCAGCAGGGATAGCAATCAGCCCCAGCATTTT
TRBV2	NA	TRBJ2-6	CASRNGRRSSGANVLTF	TGTGCCAGCAGGAACGGACGGCGAAGCTCTGGGGCCAACGTCCTGACTTTC
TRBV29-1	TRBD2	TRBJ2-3	CSVEDGIVLAGRTDTQYF	TGCAGCGTTGAAGATGGCATCGTTTTAGCGGGACGCACAGATACGCAGTATTTT
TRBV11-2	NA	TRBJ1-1	CASSPRYNWGTEAFF	TGTGCCAGCAGCCCCAGGTATAATTGGGGCACTGAAGCTTTCTTT
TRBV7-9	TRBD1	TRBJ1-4	CASSHTGTGDEKLFF	TGTGCCAGCAGTCATACCGGGACAGGGGATGAAAAACTGTTTTTT
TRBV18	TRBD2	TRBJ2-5	CASSPPGGETQYF	TGTGCCAGCTCACCGCCGGGGGGAGAGACCCAGTACTTC